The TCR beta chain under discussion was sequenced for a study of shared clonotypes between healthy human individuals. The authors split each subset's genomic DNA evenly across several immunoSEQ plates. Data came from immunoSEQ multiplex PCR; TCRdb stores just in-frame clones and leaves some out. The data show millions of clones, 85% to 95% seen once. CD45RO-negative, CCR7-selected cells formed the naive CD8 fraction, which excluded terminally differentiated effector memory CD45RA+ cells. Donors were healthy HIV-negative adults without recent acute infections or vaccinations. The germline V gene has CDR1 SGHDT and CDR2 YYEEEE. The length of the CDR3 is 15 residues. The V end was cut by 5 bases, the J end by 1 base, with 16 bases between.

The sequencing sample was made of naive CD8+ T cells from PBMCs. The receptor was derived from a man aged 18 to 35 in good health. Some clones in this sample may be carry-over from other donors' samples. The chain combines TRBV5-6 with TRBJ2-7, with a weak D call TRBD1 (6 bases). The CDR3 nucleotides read TGTGCCAGCAGTCCCGGACAGTCTAGTTCCTACGAGCAGTACTTC. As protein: CASSPGQSSSYEQYF.